The 17 T cell receptor beta chains listed next were all sequenced from one sample in a study of OX40 agonist ivuxolimab in advanced cancers. Generated by immunoSEQ multiplex PCR, the TCRdb table keeps only in-frame clones and is missing some. Among 70,000 to 90,000 clones listed, more than 75% were seen once. Sequencing used CD4+ or CD8+ T cells sorted from blood, obtained in a trial of the OX40 agonist ivuxolimab. The receptors come from an adult with an advanced solid tumor such as melanoma, head and neck, liver or kidney cancer.

The chain is built from TRBV5-1 and TRBJ1-1, with D perhaps TRBD1 (6 bases). The CDR3 loop spans 13 amino acids. Germline loops: CDR1 SGHRS, CDR2 YFSETQ. V lost 3 bases to trimming and J lost 1 base, with 7 bases between them. The DNA of the CDR3 is TGCGCCAGCAGCTCACAGGGGAACACTGAAGCTTTCTTT. This codes for CASSSQGNTEAFF.

The chain joins TRBV30 to TRBJ2-7; TRBD2 is a possible D gene (6 bases). The V and J ends lost 1 base and 3 bases respectively, with 16 bases between them. Germline CDR1 GTSNPN, CDR2 SVGIG (reference sequence). This CDR3 is 15 amino acids long. The CDR3 DNA is TGTGCCTGGAGTGATTATGGTTCGGGGGACTACGAGCAGTACTTC. Its translation: CAWSDYGSGDYEQYF.

The genes are TRBV29-1 and TRBJ2-2, with D perhaps matching TRBD1 (6 bases). CDR3 length equals 14 residues. Germline CDR1 SQVTM, CDR2 ANQGSEA. V lost 8 bases and J 3 bases, leaving 16 bases between the germline ends. CDR3 protein: CSIRTVGDTGELFF. In DNA form, the CDR3 reads TGCAGCATCAGGACAGTCGGGGACACCGGGGAGCTGTTTTTT.

The V call is TRBV6-5, the J call TRBJ2-7; 9 bases fit TRBD1. The germline V gene encodes CDR1 MNHEY and CDR2 SVGAGI. The V segment lost 2 bases and the J segment 3 bases; nucleotides outside the gene matches: 5. The CDR3 spans 15 residues. DNA of the CDR3: TGTGCCAGCAGTTACCGACGACAGGGGGGCTACGAGCAGTACTTC. Protein: CASSYRRQGGYEQYF.

This clone was counted a few times. Other DNA sequences from this sample encode an identical CDR3 as well. The chain uses TRBV7-2 and TRBJ2-2; weak D call: TRBD2 (6 bases). The CDR3 is made up of 15 amino acids. Per the germline V gene, CDR1 is SGHTA and CDR2 is FQGNSA. The V gene lost 5 bases and the J gene lost 0 bases, with 10 bases spanning the gap. In DNA, the CDR3 is TGTGCCAGCAGCCTCGGGGGTGCGAACACCGGGGAGCTGTTTTTT. It is translated as CASSLGGANTGELFF.

The rearrangement uses TRBV5-4 and TRBJ2-7; the match to TRBD1 covers 7 bases. CDR1 and CDR2 from the germline V gene are SGHNT and YYREEE (reference sequence). Trimming at V came to 4 bases and at J to 9 bases, leaving 13 bases not matched to a gene. The CDR3 sequence is 14 residues long. CDR3 amino acids: CASSISGTELGQYF. The CDR3 region has the DNA TGTGCCAGCAGCATCTCCGGGACAGAGCTCGGGCAGTACTTC.

The chain uses TRBV7-2 and TRBJ2-7; D is ambiguous. CDR3 length: 14 amino acids. The V gene lost 5 bases and the J gene lost 1 base, with 12 bases spanning the gap. Germline CDR1 SGHTA, CDR2 FQGNSA. CDR3 DNA: TGTGCCAGCAGCCCCCGGGCCTCGTCCTACGAGCAGTACTTC. This encodes CASSPRASSYEQYF.

V gene TRBV5-6 combines with J gene TRBJ2-1, with 8 bases fitting TRBD1. Germline CDR1 is SGHDT and CDR2 is YYEEEE. J was trimmed by 0 bases and V by 0 bases; bases with no gene match: 8. This CDR3 is built from 18 residues. The CDR3 bases are TGTGCCAGCAGCTTGGTAGTGACAGGGGTTAGCTCCTACAATGAGCAGTTCTTC. As protein: CASSLVVTGVSSYNEQFF.

This rearrangement joins TRBV21-1 to TRBJ2-7; the table's D call, TRBD1, has no DNA check behind it. TRBV21-1 is a listed pseudogene. The CDR3 loop spans 17 amino acids. Written as DNA, the CDR3 is TGTGCCAGCAGCAAAGCGCAGAGGGGGCGAGTCTCCTACGAGCAGTACTTC. This codes for CASSKAQRGRVSYEQYF.

The genes are TRBV10-3 and TRBJ2-3, with 7 bases lining up with TRBD1. The CDR3 has 13 residues. Germline assignment: CDR1 ENHRY and CDR2 SYGVKD. Germline trimming cut 9 bases from V and 0 bases from J; bases unmatched to any gene: 3. Here the CDR3 reads CAMGQSSTDTQYF. CDR3 nucleotides: TGTGCCATGGGACAGTCTAGCACAGATACGCAGTATTTT.

The rearrangement links TRBV7-9 to TRBJ2-7, with 8 positions matching TRBD1. Germline CDR1 and CDR2: SEHNR and FQNEAQ (reference sequence). V was pared by 3 bases and J by 4 bases, with 8 bases of the junction left unmatched. The CDR3 consists of 15 residues. The CDR3 DNA is TGTGCCAGCAGCTTCCCGGGACAGGAACCGTACGAGCAGTACTTC. Translating gives CASSFPGQEPYEQYF.

The chain links TRBV4-1 to TRBJ2-2, with a possible D match to TRBD1 (6 bases). V gave up 0 bases and J gave up 3 bases, with 14 bases separating them. This CDR3 comprises 17 residues. CDR1 and CDR2 from the germline V gene are MGHRA and YSYEKL. CDR3 in DNA: TGCGCCAGCAGCCAAGATCGAGGGGGATCGGACACCGGGGAGCTGTTTTTT. Translation: CASSQDRGGSDTGELFF.

This chain links TRBV7-2 with TRBJ2-5; TRBD1 might be the D (6 bases). V lost 5 bases, J lost 1 base, and 8 bases lay in between. This CDR3 has 13 residues. Germline loops: CDR1 SGHTA, CDR2 FQGNSA. DNA for the CDR3: TGTGCCAGCAGCAGGGGGATCCAAGAGACCCAGTACTTC. This gives the protein CASSRGIQETQYF.

This clone was seen a few times. V gene TRBV21-1 combines with J gene TRBJ2-5. TRBV21-1 is listed as a pseudogene. The CDR3 sequence is 11 residues long. Written as DNA, the CDR3 is TGTGCCAGCAGCCATACGCAGACCCAGTACTTC. This sequence encodes CASSHTQTQYF.

The chain joins TRBV28 to TRBJ1-2; 8 bases map to TRBD1. The V gene end was trimmed by 6 bases and the J gene end by 3 bases; junction bases not matched to a gene: 6. Germline V gives CDR1 MDHEN, CDR2 SYDVKM. The CDR3 has 14 residues. The CDR3 reads CASRLQGDDYGYTF. Here the CDR3 DNA reads TGTGCCAGCAGGTTACAGGGGGATGACTATGGCTACACCTTC.

The J gene is TRBJ2-7, the V gene TRBV11-3, with D hard to call. Germline values: CDR1 SGHNT, CDR2 YENEEA. V lost 3 bases, J lost 5 bases, and 8 bases lay in between. The CDR3 is 12 amino acids. The CDR3 spells CASSLGSDEQYF. Written as DNA, the CDR3 is TGTGCCAGCAGCTTGGGATCCGACGAGCAGTACTTC.

CDR3 sequence (DNA): TGTGCCAGCTCACCAGGGGGGGCAGGTAGCAATCAGCCCCAGCATTTT. This gives the protein CASSPGGAGSNQPQHF. The chain is built from TRBV18 and TRBJ1-5; possibly TRBD1 for D (6 bases). Germline values: CDR1 KGHSH, CDR2 LQKENI. The CDR3 is made up of 16 amino acids. The V gene lost 2 bases and the J gene lost 0 bases, with 11 bases spanning the gap.